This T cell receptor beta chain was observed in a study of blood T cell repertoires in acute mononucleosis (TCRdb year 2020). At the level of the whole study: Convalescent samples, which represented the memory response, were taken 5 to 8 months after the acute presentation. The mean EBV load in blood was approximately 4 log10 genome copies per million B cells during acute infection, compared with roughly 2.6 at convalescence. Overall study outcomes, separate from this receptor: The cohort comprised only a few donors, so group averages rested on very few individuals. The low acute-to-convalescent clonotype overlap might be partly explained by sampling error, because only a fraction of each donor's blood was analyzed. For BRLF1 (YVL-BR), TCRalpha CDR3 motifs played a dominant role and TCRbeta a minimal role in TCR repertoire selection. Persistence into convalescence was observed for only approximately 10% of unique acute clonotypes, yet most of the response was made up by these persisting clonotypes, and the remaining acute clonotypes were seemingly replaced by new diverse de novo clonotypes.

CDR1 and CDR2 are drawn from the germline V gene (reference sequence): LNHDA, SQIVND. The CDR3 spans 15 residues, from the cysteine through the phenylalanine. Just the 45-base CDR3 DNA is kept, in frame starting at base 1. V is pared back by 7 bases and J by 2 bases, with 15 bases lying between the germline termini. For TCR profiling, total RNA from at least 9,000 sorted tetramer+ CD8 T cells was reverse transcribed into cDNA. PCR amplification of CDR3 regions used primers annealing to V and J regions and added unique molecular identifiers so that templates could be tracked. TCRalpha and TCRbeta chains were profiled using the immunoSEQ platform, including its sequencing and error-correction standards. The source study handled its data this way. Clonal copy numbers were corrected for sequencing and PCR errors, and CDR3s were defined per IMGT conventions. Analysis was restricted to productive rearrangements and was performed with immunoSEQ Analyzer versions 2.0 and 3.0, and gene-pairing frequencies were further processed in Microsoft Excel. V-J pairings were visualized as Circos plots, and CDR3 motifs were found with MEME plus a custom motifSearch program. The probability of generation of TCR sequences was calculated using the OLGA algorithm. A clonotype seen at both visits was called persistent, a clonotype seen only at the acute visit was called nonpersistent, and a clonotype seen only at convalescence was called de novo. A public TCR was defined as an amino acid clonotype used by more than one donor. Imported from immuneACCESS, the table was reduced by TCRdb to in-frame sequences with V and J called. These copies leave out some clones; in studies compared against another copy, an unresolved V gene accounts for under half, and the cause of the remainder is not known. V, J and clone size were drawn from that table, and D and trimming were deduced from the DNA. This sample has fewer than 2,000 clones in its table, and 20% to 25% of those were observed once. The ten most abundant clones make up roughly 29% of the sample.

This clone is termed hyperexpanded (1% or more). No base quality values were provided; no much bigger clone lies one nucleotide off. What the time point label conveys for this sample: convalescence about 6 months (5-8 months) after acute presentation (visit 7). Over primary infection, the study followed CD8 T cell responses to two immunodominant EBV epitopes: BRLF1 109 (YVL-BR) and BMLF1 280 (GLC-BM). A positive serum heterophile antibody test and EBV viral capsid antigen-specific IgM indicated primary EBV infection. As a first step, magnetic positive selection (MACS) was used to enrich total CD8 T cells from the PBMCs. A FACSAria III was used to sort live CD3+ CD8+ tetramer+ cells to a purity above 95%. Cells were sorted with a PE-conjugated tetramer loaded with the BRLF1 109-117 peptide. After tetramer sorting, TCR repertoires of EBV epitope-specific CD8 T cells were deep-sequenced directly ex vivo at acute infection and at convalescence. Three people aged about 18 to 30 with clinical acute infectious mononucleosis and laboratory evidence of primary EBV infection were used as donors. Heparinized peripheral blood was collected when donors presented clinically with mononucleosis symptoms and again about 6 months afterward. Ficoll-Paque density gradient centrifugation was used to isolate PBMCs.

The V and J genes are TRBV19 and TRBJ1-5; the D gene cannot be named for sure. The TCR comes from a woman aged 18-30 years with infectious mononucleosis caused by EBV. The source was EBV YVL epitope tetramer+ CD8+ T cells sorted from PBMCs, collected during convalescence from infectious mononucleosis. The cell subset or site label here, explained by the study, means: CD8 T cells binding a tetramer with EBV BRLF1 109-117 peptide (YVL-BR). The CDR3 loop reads CASNPWEGGNQPQHF. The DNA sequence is TGTGCCAGTAATCCATGGGAGGGAGGCAATCAGCCCCAGCATTTT.